Listed below are T cell receptor beta chains from one sample, sequenced in a study of blood T cells in healthy people across ages. TCRdb re-analysed the 5' RACE reads in MiXCR, keeping a single row per CDR3 protein. The table includes some 780,000 distinct CDR3 sequences, roughly 56% detected once. Sample: blood. The receptors originated from a man aged 40-49 years in good health. CDR3s include the opening cysteine and the closing phenylalanine or tryptophan. A D gene is named only where the DNA matches it firmly. Some rows mark clone size as missing; the rest say once, few, many or name a class of expanded clone.

DNA: TGTGCCACCAGTGATTTCGGGCAGGGGGACTATGGCTACACCTTC
CDR3: CATSDFGQGDYGYTF
D: TRBD1
size: .
V: TRBV24-1
J: TRBJ1-2

DNA: TGTGCCACCGGGACAGGGGTTACGAACACCGGGGAGCTGTTTTTT
CDR3: CATGTGVTNTGELFF
D: TRBD1
size: .
V: TRBV9
J: TRBJ2-2

DNA: TGTGCCAGCCCTCCGGACAGGGGTGGCGAGCAGTACTTC
CDR3: CASPPDRGGEQYF
D: TRBD1
size: .
V: TRBV2
J: TRBJ2-7

DNA: TGCGCCAGCAGCCATAGACCCGGGACTAGCGGGACCTCCTACGAGCAGTACTTC
CDR3: CASSHRPGTSGTSYEQYF
D: TRBD2
size: .
V: TRBV4-3
J: TRBJ2-7

DNA: TGTGCCAGCAGTTTGGCCTCACTGTACCAAGAGACCCAGTACTTC
CDR3: CASSLASLYQETQYF
D: .
size: few
V: TRBV28
J: TRBJ2-5

DNA: TGTGCCAGCAGAAACCACAACACTGAAAAACTGTTTTTT
CDR3: CASRNHNTEKLFF
D: .
size: .
V: TRBV12-3/TRBV12-4
J: TRBJ1-4

DNA: TGTGCCATCAGTGAGTCGCAAGAGACCCAGTACTTC
CDR3: CAISESQETQYF
D: .
size: few
V: TRBV10-3
J: TRBJ2-5

DNA: TGTGCCAGCAGCTTATCGGGACAGGGAACCTATGGCTACACCTTC
CDR3: CASSLSGQGTYGYTF
D: TRBD1
size: .
V: TRBV7-2
J: TRBJ1-2

DNA: TGTGCCAGCAAAGGGGGGTCCGCTGGGGCCATCGTCCTGACTTTC
CDR3: CASKGGSAGAIVLTF
D: .
size: .
V: TRBV12-3/TRBV12-4
J: TRBJ2-6

DNA: TGTGCCAGCAGCCAAGTCTCAGGGGGACTCTACAATGAGCAGTACTTC
CDR3: CASSQVSGGLYNEQYF
D: .
size: .
V: TRBV4-2
J: TRBJ2-5

DNA: TGTGCCAGCAGATCGACTCTTGTCTTGGATGGCTACACCTTC
CDR3: CASRSTLVLDGYTF
D: .
size: few
V: TRBV2
J: TRBJ1-2

DNA: TGTGCCAGCAGCCCCACCTCCGACAGGTTTAAAAACATTCAGTACTTC
CDR3: CASSPTSDRFKNIQYF
D: .
size: few
V: TRBV7-9
J: TRBJ2-4

DNA: TGTGCCAGCAAAGGGGGGCACTTAGCCAAAAACATTCAGTACTTC
CDR3: CASKGGHLAKNIQYF
D: .
size: .
V: TRBV2
J: TRBJ2-4

DNA: TGTGCCAGCAGCCTCAAGGGGCTTCAAGGAGGCTACACCTTC
CDR3: CASSLKGLQGGYTF
D: .
size: .
V: TRBV7-3
J: TRBJ1-2

DNA: TGTGCCAGCGGGAGGGTGAGGGAAAAACTGTTTTTT
CDR3: CASGRVREKLFF
D: .
size: once
V: TRBV6-2/TRBV6-3
J: TRBJ1-4

DNA: TGCAGTGCTAGAGGCCGACCCACGCAAGAGACCCAGTACTTC
CDR3: CSARGRPTQETQYF
D: .
size: .
V: TRBV20-1
J: TRBJ2-5

DNA: TGTGCCAGCACCCCAAGGGAGGGCAGCACAGATACGCAGTATTTT
CDR3: CASTPREGSTDTQYF
D: TRBD2
size: .
V: TRBV7-8
J: TRBJ2-3

DNA: TGTGCCAGCAGTTCTGCCTCCGGCAGCCGCGAGCAGTACTTC
CDR3: CASSSASGSREQYF
D: .
size: .
V: TRBV28
J: TRBJ2-7

DNA: TGTGCCAGCAGTTTATACGGAGAAGAGACCCAGTTCTTC
CDR3: CASSLYGEETQFF
D: .
size: .
V: TRBV27
J: TRBJ2-1

DNA: TGTGCCAGCAGCTTGGGCGGGACCCGGTACGAGCAGTACTTC
CDR3: CASSLGGTRYEQYF
D: .
size: .
V: TRBV7-6
J: TRBJ2-7

DNA: TGCAGCGTTGAAGCCTCCGGGACTAGCGGGAGGGTCTACGAGCAGTTCTTC
CDR3: CSVEASGTSGRVYEQFF
D: TRBD2
size: few
V: TRBV29-1
J: TRBJ2-1

DNA: TGTGCCAGCACCAACCGGGACACGCAGACAGATACGCAGTATTTT
CDR3: CASTNRDTQTDTQYF
D: .
size: .
V: TRBV7-9
J: TRBJ2-3

DNA: TGTGCCAGCAGCTCGACGGGACAGACCTACGAGCAGTACTTC
CDR3: CASSSTGQTYEQYF
D: TRBD1
size: .
V: TRBV28
J: TRBJ2-7

DNA: TGCGCCAGTAGCTTGTTCGGGACAGGTAACACTGAAGCTTTCTTT
CDR3: CASSLFGTGNTEAFF
D: TRBD1
size: once
V: TRBV5-1
J: TRBJ1-1

DNA: TGCAGTGCTAGAGATCCGAGACAGGGGGCCTATAATTCACCCCTCCACTTT
CDR3: CSARDPRQGAYNSPLHF
D: TRBD1
size: .
V: TRBV20-1
J: TRBJ1-6

DNA: TGTGCCAGCAGAACAGACCCGTTTGCCCCCCTTGGGACAGATACGCAGTATTTT
CDR3: CASRTDPFAPLGTDTQYF
D: .
size: few
V: TRBV7-9
J: TRBJ2-3

DNA: TGTGCCACTACAACGGAAGGGACTAGCGGATACAATGAGCAGTTCTTC
CDR3: CATTTEGTSGYNEQFF
D: TRBD2
size: few
V: TRBV10-3
J: TRBJ2-1

DNA: TGTGCCAGCAGTTCTGGGGAAGCGCCATATCCAGAGACCCAGTACTTC
CDR3: CASSSGEAPYPETQYF
D: .
size: .
V: TRBV28
J: TRBJ2-5

DNA: TGTGCCAGCAGTGAGGAATGGTACGAGCAGTACTTC
CDR3: CASSEEWYEQYF
D: .
size: .
V: TRBV6-1
J: TRBJ2-7

DNA: TGCGCCAGCAGCCAAGATACTAATGAAAAACTGTTTTTT
CDR3: CASSQDTNEKLFF
D: .
size: .
V: TRBV4-3
J: TRBJ1-4

DNA: TGCGCCAGCAGCAGTGGACAGGCTTACAATGAGCAGTTCTTC
CDR3: CASSSGQAYNEQFF
D: TRBD1
size: .
V: TRBV5-1
J: TRBJ2-1

DNA: TGTGCCAGCCGCAGGGGCACCGATCTTTCCTACGAGCAGTACTTC
CDR3: CASRRGTDLSYEQYF
D: .
size: .
V: TRBV6-5
J: TRBJ2-7

DNA: TGTGCTAGCAGCACATTCTTAGCGGGAGAAGAGACCCAGTACTTC
CDR3: CASSTFLAGEETQYF
D: TRBD2
size: once
V: TRBV14
J: TRBJ2-5

DNA: TGTGCCAGCAATCAGGGACTAGCGGAAACCGGGGAGCTGTTTTTT
CDR3: CASNQGLAETGELFF
D: TRBD2
size: .
V: TRBV6-4
J: TRBJ2-2

DNA: TGTGCCAGCAGCTTCGAGCTCGGGTCTAACTATGGCTACACCTTC
CDR3: CASSFELGSNYGYTF
D: .
size: few
V: TRBV7-8
J: TRBJ1-2

DNA: TGCGCCAACAGCGATAAAGGCACTGAAGCTTTCTTT
CDR3: CANSDKGTEAFF
D: .
size: .
V: TRBV5-1
J: TRBJ1-1

DNA: TGTGCCAGCTCACCCACGACAGGGAAGGCCCGCCAAGAGACCCAGTACTTC
CDR3: CASSPTTGKARQETQYF
D: TRBD1
size: .
V: TRBV18
J: TRBJ2-5

DNA: TGTGCCAGCACCCCGGGAGTATGGTATGAGCAGTACTTC
CDR3: CASTPGVWYEQYF
D: .
size: .
V: TRBV9
J: TRBJ2-7

DNA: TGTGCCAGCAGCAAAACAGGGCCCTCACAAGAGACCCAGTACTTC
CDR3: CASSKTGPSQETQYF
D: .
size: .
V: TRBV7-2
J: TRBJ2-5